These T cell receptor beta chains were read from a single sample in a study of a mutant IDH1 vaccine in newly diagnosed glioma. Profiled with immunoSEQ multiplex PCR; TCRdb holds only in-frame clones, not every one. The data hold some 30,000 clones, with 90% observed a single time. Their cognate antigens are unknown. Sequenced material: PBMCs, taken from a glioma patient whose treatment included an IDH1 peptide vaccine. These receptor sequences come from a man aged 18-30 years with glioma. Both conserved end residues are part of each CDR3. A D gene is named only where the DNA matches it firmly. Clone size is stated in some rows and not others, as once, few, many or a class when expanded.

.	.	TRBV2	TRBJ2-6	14	TGTGCCAGCAGTCGGAGGACTGGGGCCAACGTCCTGACTTTC	CASSRRTGANVLTF
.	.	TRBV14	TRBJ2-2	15	TGTGCCAGCAGCCGGGGACTCCTGAACACCGGGGAGCTGTTTTTT	CASSRGLLNTGELFF
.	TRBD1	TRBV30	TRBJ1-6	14	TGTGCCTGCACCCGACAGGGTGTCGGATCACCCCTCCACTTT	CACTRQGVGSPLHF
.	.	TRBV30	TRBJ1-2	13	TGTGCCTGGAGTGAAGACGGATTCTATGGCTACACCTTC	CAWSEDGFYGYTF
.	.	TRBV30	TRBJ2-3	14	TGTGCCTGGGGGGGGCAAGCGGGGTTGGATACGCAGTATTTT	CAWGGQAGLDTQYF
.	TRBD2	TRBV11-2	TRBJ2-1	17	TGTGCCAGCAGCTACCCGACTAGCGGGAGTTCCTACAATGAGCAGTTCTTC	CASSYPTSGSSYNEQFF
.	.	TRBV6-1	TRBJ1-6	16	TGTGCCAGCAGTGAAAGGCAGTCCTCCTATAATTCACCCCTCCACTTT	CASSERQSSYNSPLHF
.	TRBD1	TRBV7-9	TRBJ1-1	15	TGTGCCAGCAGCTTCAAGGACAGGGTATCCACTGAAGCTTTCTTT	CASSFKDRVSTEAFF
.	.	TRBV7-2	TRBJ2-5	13	TGTGCCAGCAGCTTAGGGACGTCAGAGACCCAGTACTTC	CASSLGTSETQYF
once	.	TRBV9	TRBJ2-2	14	TGTGCCAGCAGCGTAGTTCCCGAGACCGGGGAGCTGTTTTTT	CASSVVPETGELFF
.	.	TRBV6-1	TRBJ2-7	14	TGTGCCAGCAGTGAAGCGCGCCTAGCCGGCGAGCAGTACTTC	CASSEARLAGEQYF
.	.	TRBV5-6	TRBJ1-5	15	TGTGCCAGCAGCTACTCAGCAATTAGCAATCAGCCCCAGCATTTT	CASSYSAISNQPQHF
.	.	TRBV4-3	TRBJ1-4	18	TGCGCCAGCAGCCAAGACGCGGGGACGGGTAATCGTGCTGAAAAACTGTTTTTT	CASSQDAGTGNRAEKLFF
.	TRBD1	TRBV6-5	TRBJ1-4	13	TGTGCCACTTCCGGGACAGAAGGTGAAAAACTGTTTTTT	CATSGTEGEKLFF
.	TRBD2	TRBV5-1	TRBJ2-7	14	TGCGCCAGCACCAGAGGAGCGGGAGTAGAGGAGCAGTACTTC	CASTRGAGVEEQYF
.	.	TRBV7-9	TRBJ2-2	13	TGTGCCAGCAGCAGAGGGGGGACCGGGGAGCTGTTTTTT	CASSRGGTGELFF
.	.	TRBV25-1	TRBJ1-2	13	TGTGCCAGCAGTGAAGGGGGGGGGTATGGCTACACCTTC	CASSEGGGYGYTF
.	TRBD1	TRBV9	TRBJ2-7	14	TGTGCCAGCAGCGTAAACAGGGGCGACTACGAGCAGTACTTC	CASSVNRGDYEQYF
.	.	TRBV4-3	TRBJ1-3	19	TGCGCCAGCAGCCAAGATCTAAATCGAGGGTTGAGGTCTGGAAACACCATATATTTT	CASSQDLNRGLRSGNTIYF
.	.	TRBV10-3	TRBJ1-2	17	TGTGCCATCAGTCAGGTGCCAGGGGAGACCCGATTTCCCGGCTACACCTTC	CAISQVPGETRFPGYTF
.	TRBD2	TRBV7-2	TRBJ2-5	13	TGTGCCAGCAGCTCGACTAGCGGGGCGGACCAGTACTTC	CASSSTSGADQYF
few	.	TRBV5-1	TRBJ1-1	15	TGCGCCAGCAGCCACGGGGGACACTCGAACACTGAAGCTTTCTTT	CASSHGGHSNTEAFF
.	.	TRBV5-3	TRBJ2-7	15	TGTGCCAGAAGCTTGATGAAGCGGATATTCTACGAGCAGTACTTC	CARSLMKRIFYEQYF
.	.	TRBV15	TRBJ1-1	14	TGTGCCACCAGCCCGACCCAAAAAGGGGCTGAAGCTTTCTTT	CATSPTQKGAEAFF
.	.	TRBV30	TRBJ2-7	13	TGTGCCTGGAGTGTCGGAGGGGGCTACGAGCAGTACTTC	CAWSVGGGYEQYF
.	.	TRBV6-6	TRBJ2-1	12	TGTGCCAGCAGTTACCTGGACAATGAGCAGTTCTTC	CASSYLDNEQFF
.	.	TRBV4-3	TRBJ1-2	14	TGCGCCAGCAGCCAAGACCGCAGGGGAGGAGGCTACACCTTC	CASSQDRRGGGYTF
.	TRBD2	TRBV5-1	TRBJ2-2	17	TGCGCCAGCAGCACCGGACTAGCGGGAACCGTCACCGGGGAGCTGTTTTTT	CASSTGLAGTVTGELFF
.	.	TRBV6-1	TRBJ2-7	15	TGTGCCAGCAGTGAATGGGGGCGGGATAGGGACGAGCAGTACTTC	CASSEWGRDRDEQYF
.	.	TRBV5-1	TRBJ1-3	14	TGCGCCAGCAGCTTGGCAGGGGTCGGAAACACCATATATTTT	CASSLAGVGNTIYF
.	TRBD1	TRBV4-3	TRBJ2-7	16	TGCGCCAGCAGCCAAGTTAAGGGACAGGCGACCTACGAGCAGTACTTC	CASSQVKGQATYEQYF
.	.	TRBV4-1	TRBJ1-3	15	TGCGCCAGCAGCCAAGTGGACAGTAAAGGAAACACCATATATTTT	CASSQVDSKGNTIYF
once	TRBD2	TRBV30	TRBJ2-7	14	TGTGCCTGGAGTCCACTAGCGGGAGCTGACGAGCAGTACTTC	CAWSPLAGADEQYF
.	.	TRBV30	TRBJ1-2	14	TGTGCCTGGAGTCGGGACCGAAGGAACTATGGCTACACCTTC	CAWSRDRRNYGYTF
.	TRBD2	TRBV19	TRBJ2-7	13	TGTGCCAGTAGTCTAGCGGACTCCTACGAGCAGTACTTC	CASSLADSYEQYF
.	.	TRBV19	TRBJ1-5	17	TGTGCCAGTAGTATAGATCTAGTGGGGCAGGGGACTCAGCCCCAGCATTTT	CASSIDLVGQGTQPQHF
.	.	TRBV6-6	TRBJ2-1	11	TGTGCCAGCAGTTATTTGGGGGAGCAGTTCTTC	CASSYLGEQFF
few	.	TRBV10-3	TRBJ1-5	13	TGTGCCATCAAGGGGGGAGTTAATCAGCCCCAGCATTTT	CAIKGGVNQPQHF
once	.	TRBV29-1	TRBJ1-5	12	TGCAGCGTTGCAGGGGCCAATCAGCCCCAGCATTTT	CSVAGANQPQHF
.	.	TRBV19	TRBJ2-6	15	TGTGCCAGTAGCCCACAAGGATCTGGGGCCAACGTCCTGACTTTC	CASSPQGSGANVLTF
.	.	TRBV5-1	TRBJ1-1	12	TGCGCCAGCAGCTCTGACAGATCTGAAGCTTTCTTT	CASSSDRSEAFF
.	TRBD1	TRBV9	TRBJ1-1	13	TGTGCCAGCAGCGCGGACAGGGGTCGGCATGCTTTCTTT	CASSADRGRHAFF